The rows below give T cell receptor beta chains drawn from one sample of a study of shared clonotypes between healthy human individuals. Data came from immunoSEQ multiplex PCR; TCRdb stores just in-frame clones and leaves some out. The repertoire holds about 2,500,000 clones, with around nine tenths as singletons. The material sequenced was naive CD4+ T cells sorted from blood. These receptor sequences come from a man aged 18 to 30 in good health. CDR3s include the opening cysteine and the closing phenylalanine or tryptophan. Each record gives: CDR3 protein, D gene, V gene, J gene. The D gene is left open where the match is weak.

CDR3 protein: CASTRFWDRDYEQYF; D gene: TRBD1; V gene: TRBV5-6; J gene: TRBJ2-7
CDR3 protein: CASSLGLAGSDTQYF; D gene: TRBD2; V gene: TRBV7-2; J gene: TRBJ2-3
CDR3 protein: CATSRRLAGYEQYF; D gene: TRBD2; V gene: TRBV15; J gene: TRBJ2-7
CDR3 protein: CASSLTENTEAFF; D gene: NA; V gene: TRBV7-9; J gene: TRBJ1-1
CDR3 protein: CASSLEGGPTETQYF; D gene: NA; V gene: TRBV5-1; J gene: TRBJ2-5
CDR3 protein: CASSTGTGKNIQYF; D gene: TRBD1; V gene: TRBV19; J gene: TRBJ2-4
CDR3 protein: CASTSTGGSNQPQHF; D gene: TRBD1; V gene: TRBV19; J gene: TRBJ1-5
CDR3 protein: CASSWGRAVGTEAFF; D gene: NA; V gene: TRBV6-5; J gene: TRBJ1-1
CDR3 protein: CASSQSSGGETQYF; D gene: NA; V gene: TRBV4-3; J gene: TRBJ2-5
CDR3 protein: CASSQEAGQGAYEQYF; D gene: TRBD1; V gene: TRBV4-3; J gene: TRBJ2-7
CDR3 protein: CASSLQGSDGELFF; D gene: NA; V gene: TRBV5-1; J gene: TRBJ2-2
CDR3 protein: CASSAGDNSPLHF; D gene: NA; V gene: TRBV6-1; J gene: TRBJ1-6
CDR3 protein: CASSLRRGDGYTF; D gene: NA; V gene: TRBV7-8; J gene: TRBJ1-2
CDR3 protein: CASSGQIKGTGELFF; D gene: NA; V gene: TRBV6-1; J gene: TRBJ2-2
CDR3 protein: CASSLWGTPNQPQHF; D gene: NA; V gene: TRBV28; J gene: TRBJ1-5
CDR3 protein: CASSLFGAGSPLHF; D gene: NA; V gene: TRBV7-8; J gene: TRBJ1-6
CDR3 protein: CASSYSGNEAFF; D gene: NA; V gene: TRBV6-5; J gene: TRBJ1-1
CDR3 protein: CASSQEPLIGGLGTQYF; D gene: NA; V gene: TRBV4-3; J gene: TRBJ2-3
CDR3 protein: CAWTRANTGELFF; D gene: NA; V gene: TRBV30; J gene: TRBJ2-2
CDR3 protein: CASSVGRMNTEAFF; D gene: NA; V gene: TRBV7-2; J gene: TRBJ1-1
CDR3 protein: CASSWQLAGGNEQYF; D gene: TRBD2; V gene: TRBV7-9; J gene: TRBJ2-7
CDR3 protein: CASSYRQANQPQHF; D gene: NA; V gene: TRBV5-6; J gene: TRBJ1-5
CDR3 protein: CASSFGHSKGGYEQYF; D gene: NA; V gene: TRBV5-1; J gene: TRBJ2-7
CDR3 protein: CASSWGTGYGYTF; D gene: TRBD1; V gene: TRBV6-5; J gene: TRBJ1-2
CDR3 protein: CASSGGRGNSPLHF; D gene: NA; V gene: TRBV6-6; J gene: TRBJ1-6
CDR3 protein: CAWSLVFLTF; D gene: NA; V gene: TRBV30; J gene: TRBJ2-6
CDR3 protein: CASSLGNRGTSYEQYF; D gene: TRBD1; V gene: TRBV5-1; J gene: TRBJ2-7
CDR3 protein: CASSPDRPYEQYF; D gene: NA; V gene: TRBV5-1; J gene: TRBJ2-7
CDR3 protein: CASSSRISSRDTQYF; D gene: NA; V gene: TRBV7-9; J gene: TRBJ2-3
CDR3 protein: CASSSQGSGMNTEAFF; D gene: NA; V gene: TRBV5-1; J gene: TRBJ1-1
CDR3 protein: CASSSRTSGRAGNTGELFF; D gene: TRBD2; V gene: TRBV7-2; J gene: TRBJ2-2
CDR3 protein: CASSLEQGGDTEAFF; D gene: NA; V gene: TRBV18; J gene: TRBJ1-1
CDR3 protein: CASSGGQSFNEKLFF; D gene: TRBD1; V gene: TRBV11-2; J gene: TRBJ1-4